The sequence of this TCR beta chain was determined in a study of beta chain features in type 1 diabetes. Study context: Regarding age, gender and cell yields, patients proved similar to healthy donors. Overall study results and limits: In type 1 diabetes patients, VDJ junctions had fewer insertions; deletions at these junctions were more frequent. Researchers report that Type 1 diabetes patients had moderately but significantly shorter TCRB CDR3s across all four CD4+ subsets. With patients and controls alike, PCR might favor shorter templates to an equal degree.

The whole isolated RNA underwent reverse transcription, so sequencing captured expressed TCRB transcripts. The average read count of naive, central memory and regulatory T cell samples was about 3.3 million. Clones were sequenced by immunoSEQ multiplex PCR, and TCRdb holds only the in-frame ones, with some missing. The sample has 300,000 or so clones; 14% are singletons. CDR3 length: 14 amino acids. The germline CDR1 and CDR2 sequences are SGDLS and YYNGEE. Trimming took 5 bases from V and 5 from J; bases not matched to a gene: 3. As regards this clone: What it binds is not known.

This clonotype was obtained from a young man with type 1 diabetes. The chain joins TRBV9 to TRBJ2-2; TRBD1 matches 10 bases. Sequenced input: naive CD4+ T cells from blood. The CDR3 nucleotides read TGTGCCAGCAGGGGGACAGGGGATACCGGGGAGCTGTTTTTT. Its protein is CASRGTGDTGELFF.